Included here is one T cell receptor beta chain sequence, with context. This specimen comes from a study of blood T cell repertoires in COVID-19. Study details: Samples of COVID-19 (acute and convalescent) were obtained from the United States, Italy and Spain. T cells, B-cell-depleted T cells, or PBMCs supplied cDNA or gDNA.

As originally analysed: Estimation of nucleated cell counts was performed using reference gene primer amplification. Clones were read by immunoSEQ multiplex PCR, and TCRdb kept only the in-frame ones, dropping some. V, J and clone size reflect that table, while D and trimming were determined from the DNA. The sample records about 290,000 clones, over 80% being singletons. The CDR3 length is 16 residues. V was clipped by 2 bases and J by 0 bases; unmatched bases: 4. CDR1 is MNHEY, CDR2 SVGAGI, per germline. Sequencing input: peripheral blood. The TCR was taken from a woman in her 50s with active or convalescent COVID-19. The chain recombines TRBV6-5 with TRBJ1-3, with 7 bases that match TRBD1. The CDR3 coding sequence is TGTGCCAGCAGTTACACCGGGACAGACTCTGGAAACACCATATATTTT. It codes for CASSYTGTDSGNTIYF.